This TCR beta chain was observed in a study of shared clonotypes between healthy human individuals. Study-wide background: Per donor, CD8 memory used one plate, CD8 naive used two, CD4 memory used three and CD4 naive used three. Study results and limitations: The represented genetic and exposure-history diversity was limited by the small number of donors.

The germline gives CDR1 WSHSY, CDR2 SAAADI. The CDR3 has 14 amino acids. The V end was cut by 3 bases, the J end by 6 bases, with 9 bases between. In its sample, this clone was seen a few times. Its antigen is unknown. CD45RA+ naive and CD45RA-negative memory subsets were separated from CD4+ cells. Per the study methods: Filtering was not the same, since immunoSEQ gave junction-only sequences without quality scores. This table comes from immunoSEQ multiplex PCR, and its TCRdb copy is limited to in-frame clones, with some not included. V and J calls and clone size are given by that table; D and trimming were obtained from the DNA. This table holds some 2,100,000 clones, 95% found once.

Input material: naive CD4+ T cells sorted from blood. Described subset: CD45RA+ positively selected. J is TRBJ1-6 and V is TRBV10-2; the D is unclear. This TCR was recovered from a man aged 18 to 29 in good health. The CDR3 spells CASSELQSNSPLHF. CDR3 in DNA: TGCGCCAGCAGTGAATTGCAGTCTAATTCACCCCTCCACTTT.